This TCR beta chain was recovered during a study of radiation and T cells in renal cell carcinoma. Looking at the study overall: Nephrectomy followed 15 Gy stereotactic body radiation by 4 weeks.

V was trimmed by 1 base and J by 2 bases, leaving 20 bases between them. The CDR3 contains 18 residues. Germline loops: CDR1 SGHVS, CDR2 FQNEAQ. General study points: Top tumor clonotypes rose in blood 2 weeks post-radiation, then contracted.

Time point denoted: blood 2 weeks post-SBRT. Treatment specified: 15 Gy SBRT to primary tumor, nephrectomy 4 weeks later. Points on this clone: Its antigen is as yet unknown.

Profiled with immunoSEQ multiplex PCR; TCRdb holds only in-frame clones, not every one. Seen here are around 80,000 clones, about 81% observed once, and the top ten hold about 6%. The input for sequencing was blood, taken from a patient whose treatment included radiotherapy and nephrectomy. The chain combines TRBV7-8 with TRBJ1-1; D unclear. This sequence was found in a man between 60 and 70 years old with renal cell carcinoma. Written as DNA, the CDR3 is TGTGCCAGCAGCTTAGTCTCGGTCGGCCTCCTATTAAACACTGAAGCTTTCTTT. Its protein is CASSLVSVGLLLNTEAFF.